One sample yielded the 23 T cell receptor beta chains listed below, sequenced in a study of cytomegalovirus exposure and HLA in healthy donors. The PCR employed 60 Vbeta primers together with 13 Jbeta primers. This table comes from immunoSEQ multiplex PCR, and its TCRdb copy is limited to in-frame clones, with some not included. The sample holds 95,000 to 100,000 clones, roughly 79% seen once. Sequenced: PBMCs. Receptors originate from a man aged 35 to 55 in good health and CMV-seronegative.

V usage is TRBV5-1 and J usage is TRBJ1-2; 8 bases line up with TRBD1. V was pared by 0 bases and J by 7 bases, with 2 bases of the junction left unmatched. The CDR3 has 13 amino acids. The germline V gene encodes CDR1 SGHRS and CDR2 YFSETQ. The CDR3 protein is CASSLADRVGYTF. The CDR3 coding sequence is TGCGCCAGCAGCTTGGCGGACAGGGTTGGCTACACCTTC.

In its sample, this clone was seen a few times. CDR3 loop: CASSQVYRSGANVLTF. The CDR3 DNA follows: TGTGCCAGCAGCCAAGTCTACCGCTCTGGGGCCAACGTCCTGACTTTC. This rearrangement joins TRBV14 to TRBJ2-6; D unresolved. Trimming stripped 1 base from V and 0 bases from J, with 7 bases between. Germline CDR1 and CDR2: SGHDN and FVKESK. There are 16 residues in the CDR3.

This sequence joins TRBV28 and TRBJ1-1; D unclear. From germline, CDR1 is MDHEN and CDR2 SYDVKM. CDR3 length equals 13 residues. V was shortened by 3 bases and J by 9 bases, with 14 bases between the two germline ends. In nucleotides, the CDR3 is TGTGCCAGCAGTTTCCTCAATCCGGGTCAAGCTTTCTTT. Translating gives CASSFLNPGQAFF. Supplemented by reference TRBV28 and TRBJ1-1, the full variable domain reads DVKVTQSSRYLVKRTGEKVFLECVQDMDHENMFWYRQDPGLGLRLIYFSYDVKMKEKGDIPEGYSVSREKKERFSLILESASTNQTSMYLCASSFLNPGQAFFGQGTRLTVV.

The rearrangement joins TRBV7-6 to TRBJ2-2, with 11 bases fitting TRBD2. Trimming cost V 6 bases and J 3 bases; bases outside gene matches: 6. The CDR3 contains 16 residues. Germline CDR1 reads SGHVS; CDR2 reads FNYEAQ. CDR3 region: CASRNSGGEYTGELFF. As DNA, the CDR3 is TGTGCCAGCAGAAATAGCGGGGGGGAGTACACCGGGGAGCTGTTTTTT.

The chain links TRBV6-6 to TRBJ2-7, with 7 bases that match TRBD2. The CDR3 length is 13 residues. V lost 4 bases to trimming and J lost 0 bases; unmatched junction nucleotides: 0. From germline, CDR1 is MNHNY and CDR2 SVGAGI (reference sequence). The CDR3 sequence: CASSLAGSYEQYF. The CDR3 region has the DNA TGTGCCAGCAGTTTAGCGGGCTCCTACGAGCAGTACTTC.

The gene calls are TRBV7-2 and TRBJ1-5; no reliable D call. The CDR3 sequence is 15 residues long. Trimming cost V 1 base and J 3 bases, with 10 bases left between them. Germline-derived CDR1 and CDR2 are SGHTA and FQGNSA. CDR3 nucleotides: TGTGCCAGCAGCTTAGGGACCCTAGCCAATCAGCCCCAGCATTTT. Protein: CASSLGTLANQPQHF.

The chain carries TRBV20-1 and TRBJ2-3; D call uncertain. CDR3 length: 11 residues. CDR1 is DFQATT, CDR2 SNEGSKA, per germline (reference sequence). V was cut by 2 bases and J by 4 bases, with 4 bases left in between. The CDR3 sequence: CSARLADTQYF. The DNA of the CDR3 is TGCAGTGCTAGACTAGCAGATACGCAGTATTTT.

The chain joins TRBV9 to TRBJ2-7, with 7 bases lining up with TRBD2. J lost 0 bases, V lost 3 bases, and 6 bases had no gene match. Germline CDR1 SGDLS, CDR2 YYNGEE. The CDR3 length is 15 residues. CDR3 nucleotides: TGTGCCAGCAGCGCAAGCGGGGACGACTCCTACGAGCAGTACTTC. This codes for CASSASGDDSYEQYF.

In its sample, this clone was seen once. J is TRBJ2-1 and V is TRBV7-9; no firm D call. CDR1 SEHNR and CDR2 FQNEAQ come from the germline V gene (reference sequence). V was trimmed by 10 bases and J by 0 bases, leaving 16 bases between them. This CDR3 has 15 residues. CDR3 DNA sequence: TGTGCCACCGACCATTCGGTAGCCTCCTACAATGAGCAGTTCTTC. Translated, it gives CATDHSVASYNEQFF. Combining the CDR3 with reference TRBV7-9 and TRBJ2-1 gives the whole variable domain DTGVSQNPRHKITKRGQNVTFRCDPISEHNRLYWYRQTLGQGPEFLTYFQNEAQLEKSRLLSDRFSAERPKGSFSTLEIQRTEQGDSAMYLCATDHSVASYNEQFFGPGTRLTVL.

The chain recombines TRBV28 with TRBJ1-5; a possible D gene is TRBD1 (5 bases). The CDR3 has 14 amino acids. V dropped 3 bases and J dropped 3 bases, with 9 bases sitting between them. Germline V gene sequence: CDR1 MDHEN, CDR2 SYDVKM. The CDR3 sequence: CASSFSGSNQPQHF. The CDR3 DNA is TGTGCCAGCAGTTTCTCAGGGTCCAATCAGCCCCAGCATTTT.

The rearrangement uses TRBV29-1 and TRBJ2-1; TRBD2 aligns across 8 bases. The CDR3 is made up of 13 amino acids. V lost 5 bases, J lost 9 bases, and 9 bases stayed unmatched. Germline V lookup: CDR1 SQVTM, CDR2 ANQGSEA. Written as DNA, the CDR3 is TGCAGCGTTCGGGAGGGCCCCGGGACTGAGCAGTTCTTC. Translation: CSVREGPGTEQFF.

This clone has only one observation. This rearrangement joins TRBV7-9 to TRBJ1-2, with 7 bases matching TRBD1. CDR1 and CDR2 from the germline V gene are SEHNR and FQNEAQ (reference sequence). The CDR3 is 14 amino acids. The trim removed 3 bases at V and 3 bases at J, leaving 4 bases unmatched. Here the CDR3 reads CASSFAGGDYGYTF. CDR3 sequence (DNA): TGTGCCAGCAGCTTCGCAGGGGGAGACTATGGCTACACCTTC.

The J gene is TRBJ1-3, the V gene TRBV13, with D possibly being TRBD1 (5 bases). Germline values: CDR1 PRHDT, CDR2 FYEKMQ (reference sequence). The CDR3 totals 16 residues. V gave up 4 bases and J gave up 0 bases, with 13 bases separating them. CDR3 residues: CASSSYSGNSGNTIYF. For the CDR3, the DNA is TGTGCCAGCAGCTCATACTCAGGGAACTCTGGAAACACCATATATTTT.

The chain uses TRBV5-1 and TRBJ2-1; D is undetermined. The CDR3 spans 13 residues. The germline V and J ends were trimmed by 3 bases and 6 bases, with 10 bases remaining between them. CDR1 and CDR2 from the germline V gene are SGHRS and YFSETQ. This CDR3 is CASSWSGSNEQFF. Here the CDR3 DNA reads TGCGCCAGCAGCTGGTCAGGAAGCAATGAGCAGTTCTTC.

V and J are TRBV29-1 and TRBJ1-4; the D gene is possibly TRBD1 (6 bases). Trimming took off 1 base at V and 6 bases at J, with 15 bases between the two ends. The germline V gene has CDR1 SQVTM and CDR2 ANQGSEA. This CDR3 is built from 15 residues. This CDR3 reads CSVEVAGAGDEKLFF. The CDR3 nucleotides read TGCAGCGTTGAAGTTGCAGGGGCAGGGGATGAAAAACTGTTTTTT.

A single count supports this clone. The chain combines TRBV5-1 with TRBJ1-4, with 8 bases identical to TRBD1. Trimming cost V 0 bases and J 5 bases; bases outside gene matches: 6. This CDR3 is 16 amino acids long. The V gene's germline CDR1 is SGHRS and CDR2 YFSETQ. CDR3 DNA sequence: TGCGCCAGCAGCTTGGCCCCAGGGGGCGAGAATGAAAAACTGTTTTTT. Protein sequence: CASSLAPGGENEKLFF.

The chain recombines TRBV4-3 with TRBJ2-5; no reliable D call. The end of the DNA fits TRBJ2-7 better, so the J call may be wrong. The germline gives CDR1 LGHNA, CDR2 YSLEER. The CDR3 length is 13 residues. In DNA, the CDR3 is TGCGCCAGCAGCCAAGCACTTACCTACGAGCAGTACTTC. Its translation: CASSQALTYEQYF.

The rearrangement joins TRBV4-1 to TRBJ1-5; D is undetermined. This CDR3 is 15 amino acids long. Germline CDR1 is MGHRA and CDR2 is YSYEKL. Trimming cost V 0 bases and J 6 bases, with 12 bases left between them. The CDR3 DNA follows: TGCGCCAGCAGCCAAGATATAACGGGGTTTCAGCCCCAGCATTTT. The encoded protein is CASSQDITGFQPQHF.

This rearrangement joins TRBV19 to TRBJ1-1; 10 nucleotides line up with TRBD1. CDR3 length equals 15 residues. The germline V gene has CDR1 LNHDA and CDR2 SQIVND (reference sequence). V shed 2 bases, J shed 4 bases, and the junction held 4 bases outside the gene matches. The CDR3 DNA follows: TGTGCCAGTAGTATAACCCGGACAGGGGGCACTGAAGCTTTCTTT. It yields the protein CASSITRTGGTEAFF.

The chain joins TRBV5-1 to TRBJ1-6; D perhaps matches TRBD1 (5 bases). There are 20 residues in the CDR3. Trimming left V 4 bases short and J 0 bases short, with 23 bases between. Germline V gene data show CDR1 as SGHRS and CDR2 as YFSETQ. The CDR3: CASSGRINTGSSSYNSPLHF. The CDR3 DNA sequence: TGCGCCAGCAGCGGAAGAATTAACACAGGATCCAGCTCCTATAATTCACCCCTCCACTTT.

This chain links TRBV6-5 with TRBJ2-5; TRBD2 is a possible D gene (6 bases). CDR1 and CDR2 from the germline V gene are MNHEY and SVGAGI. CDR3 size: 16 residues. Trimming shortened V by 0 bases and J by 5 bases, and 16 bases separated the two germline ends. CDR3 in amino acids: CASSYSTVGGLETQYF. In nucleotides, the CDR3 is TGTGCCAGCAGTTACTCGACGGTGGGGGGACTGGAGACCCAGTACTTC.

The chain couples TRBV4-3 to TRBJ1-2; tentative D call: TRBD1 (6 bases). Per the germline V gene, CDR1 is LGHNA and CDR2 is YSLEER. Trimming stripped 1 base from V and 6 bases from J, with 18 bases between. This CDR3 has 16 amino acids. The CDR3 DNA sequence: TGCGCCAGCAGCCAAGTCCCAGGGGATAATCTCCATGGCTACACCTTC. This encodes CASSQVPGDNLHGYTF.

The rearrangement joins TRBV5-1 to TRBJ2-3, with D perhaps matching TRBD2 (7 bases). Germline lookup yields CDR1 SGHRS and CDR2 YFSETQ. The CDR3 is 16 residues long. V was cut by 6 bases and J by 2 bases, with 19 bases left in between. The CDR3 DNA sequence: TGCGCCAGCATGGATACGGCGCGGGGGCCCACAGATACGCAGTATTTT. Translated, it gives CASMDTARGPTDTQYF.